This TCR beta chain appears in the sequencing data of a study of blood T cell repertoires in COVID-19. Assay used: immunoSEQ multiplex PCR; TCRdb lists only in-frame clones, some missing. Here the sample spans roughly 190,000 clones, about four fifths being singletons. The germline CDR1 and CDR2 sequences are DFQATT and SNEGSKA (reference sequence). J lost 1 base, V lost 3 bases, and 12 bases had no gene match. The CDR3 consists of 17 residues. Sequenced input: PBMCs or T cells enriched from blood (not recorded which). This TCR was recovered from a woman between 25 and 40 years old who had recovered from COVID-19. V is TRBV20-1 and J is TRBJ1-1; TRBD1 matches at 9 bases. The CDR3 loop is CSASAPGGQGSNTEAFF. CDR3 bases: TGCAGTGCTAGTGCTCCCGGCGGACAGGGGTCGAACACTGAAGCTTTCTTT.